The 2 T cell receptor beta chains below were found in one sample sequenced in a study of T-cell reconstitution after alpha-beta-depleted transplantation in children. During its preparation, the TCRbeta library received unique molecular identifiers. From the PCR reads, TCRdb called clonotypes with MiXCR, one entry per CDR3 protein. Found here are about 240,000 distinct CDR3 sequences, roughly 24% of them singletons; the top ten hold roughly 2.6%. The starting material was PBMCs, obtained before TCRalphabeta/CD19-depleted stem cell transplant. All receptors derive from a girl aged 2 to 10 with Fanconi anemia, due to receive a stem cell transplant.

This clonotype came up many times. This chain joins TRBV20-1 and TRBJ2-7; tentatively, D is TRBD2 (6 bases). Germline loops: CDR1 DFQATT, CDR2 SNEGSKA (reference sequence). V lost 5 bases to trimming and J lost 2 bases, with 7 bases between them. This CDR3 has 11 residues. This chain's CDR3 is CSAGGTYEQYF. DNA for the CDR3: TGCAGTGCTGGGGGGACCTACGAGCAGTACTTC.

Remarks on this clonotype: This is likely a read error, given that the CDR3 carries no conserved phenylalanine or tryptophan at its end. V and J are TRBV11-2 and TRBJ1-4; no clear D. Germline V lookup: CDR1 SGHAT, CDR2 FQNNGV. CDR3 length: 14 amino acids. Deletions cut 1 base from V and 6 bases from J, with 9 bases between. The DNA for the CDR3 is TGTGCCAGCAGCTTAGGGTATAGGGATGAAAAACTGTTTTAT. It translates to CASSLGYRDEKLFY.